The sequence of this TCR beta chain was determined in a study of shared clonotypes between healthy human individuals. Findings and limits, study-wide: Compared with clonotypes that all four donors shared, non-shared clonotypes had lower generation probabilities. Sampling covered blood only; tissue repertoires likely differ.

For this clone: Antigen: not known.

For sorted subsets, 150 to 200 ng DNA per replicate equaled around 28,000 T cell genomes. The table came from immunoSEQ multiplex PCR; TCRdb's copy has only in-frame clones and leaves some out. This sample has approximately 600,000 clones, with about 95% found just once. The CDR3 runs to 14 residues. Germline V gives CDR1 SGHRS, CDR2 YFSETQ. Unmatched junction bases numbered 5, after V lost 2 bases and J lost 4 bases. Naive-designated CD8 cells lacked CD45RO, were positively enriched for CCR7, and omitted terminally differentiated effector memory CD45RA+ cells. Recent vaccinations or acute infections were absent in the healthy HIV-negative adult donors.

The chain recombines TRBV5-1 with TRBJ2-5; 7 bases map to TRBD1. Sequenced material: naive CD8+ T cells sorted from blood. This receptor was identified in a woman aged 25 to 45 in good health. CDR3 nucleotides: TGCGCCAGCAGCTTACCGGGACAGACAGAGACCCAGTACTTC. This gives the protein CASSLPGQTETQYF.